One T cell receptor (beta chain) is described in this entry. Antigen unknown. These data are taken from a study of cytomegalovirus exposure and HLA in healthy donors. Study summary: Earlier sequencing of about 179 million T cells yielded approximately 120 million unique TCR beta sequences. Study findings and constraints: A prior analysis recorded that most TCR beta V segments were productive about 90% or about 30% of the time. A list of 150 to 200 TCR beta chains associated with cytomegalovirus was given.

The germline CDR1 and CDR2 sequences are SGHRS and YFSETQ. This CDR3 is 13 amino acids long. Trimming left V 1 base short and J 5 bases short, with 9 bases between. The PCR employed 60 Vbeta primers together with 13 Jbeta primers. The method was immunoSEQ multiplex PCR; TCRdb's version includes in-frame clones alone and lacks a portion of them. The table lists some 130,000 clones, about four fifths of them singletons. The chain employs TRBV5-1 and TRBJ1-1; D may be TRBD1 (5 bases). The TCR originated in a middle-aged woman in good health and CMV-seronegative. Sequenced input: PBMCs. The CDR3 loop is CASSLQGRTEAFF. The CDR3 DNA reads TGCGCCAGCAGCTTGCAGGGTCGAACTGAAGCTTTCTTT.